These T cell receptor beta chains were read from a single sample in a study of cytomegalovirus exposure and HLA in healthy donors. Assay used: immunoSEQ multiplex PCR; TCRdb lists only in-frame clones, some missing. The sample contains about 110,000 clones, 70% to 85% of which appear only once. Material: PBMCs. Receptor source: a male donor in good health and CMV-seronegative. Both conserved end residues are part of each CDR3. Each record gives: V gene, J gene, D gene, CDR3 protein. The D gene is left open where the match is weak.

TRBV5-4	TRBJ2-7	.	CASSSELTYEQYF
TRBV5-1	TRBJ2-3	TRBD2	CASSSKNGLAIDTQYF
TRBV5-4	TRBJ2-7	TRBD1	CASSLYGTEAYEQYF
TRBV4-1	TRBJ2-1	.	CASSQPRQRYNEQFF
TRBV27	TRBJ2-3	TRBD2	CASSYRLAGGPTDTQYF
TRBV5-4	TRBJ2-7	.	CASSRDSMGEQYF
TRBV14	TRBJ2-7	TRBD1	CASSSGQGAFYEQYF
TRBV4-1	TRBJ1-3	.	CASSTNMAGLGNTIYF
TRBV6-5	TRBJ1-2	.	CASSYSTRTANYGYTF
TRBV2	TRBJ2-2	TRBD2	CASRGGLEYTGELFF
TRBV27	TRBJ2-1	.	CASSQGLNEQFF
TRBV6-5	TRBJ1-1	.	CASSYSRNTEAFF
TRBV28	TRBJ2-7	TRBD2	CASSLRTSGTGEQYF
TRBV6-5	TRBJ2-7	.	CASRMEGTLGYEQYF
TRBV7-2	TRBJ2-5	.	CASSLAGGQETQYF
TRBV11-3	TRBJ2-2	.	CASSLGPNTGELFF
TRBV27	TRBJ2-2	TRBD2	CASSSSGVNTGELFF
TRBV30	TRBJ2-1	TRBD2	CAWSRGLAGSSYNEQFF
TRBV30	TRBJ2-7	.	CAWSVRGWGLSYEQYF
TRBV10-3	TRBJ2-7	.	CATEGQGYEQYF
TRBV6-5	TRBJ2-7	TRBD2	CASSYSTTSSSYEQYF
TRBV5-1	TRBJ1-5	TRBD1	CASSKGQGFNQPQHF
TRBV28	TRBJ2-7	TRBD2	CASSGRPGLAVFSSYEQYF
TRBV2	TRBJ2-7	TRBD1	CASSEQGATYEQYF
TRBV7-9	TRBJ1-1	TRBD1	CASSVAGGPNTEAFF